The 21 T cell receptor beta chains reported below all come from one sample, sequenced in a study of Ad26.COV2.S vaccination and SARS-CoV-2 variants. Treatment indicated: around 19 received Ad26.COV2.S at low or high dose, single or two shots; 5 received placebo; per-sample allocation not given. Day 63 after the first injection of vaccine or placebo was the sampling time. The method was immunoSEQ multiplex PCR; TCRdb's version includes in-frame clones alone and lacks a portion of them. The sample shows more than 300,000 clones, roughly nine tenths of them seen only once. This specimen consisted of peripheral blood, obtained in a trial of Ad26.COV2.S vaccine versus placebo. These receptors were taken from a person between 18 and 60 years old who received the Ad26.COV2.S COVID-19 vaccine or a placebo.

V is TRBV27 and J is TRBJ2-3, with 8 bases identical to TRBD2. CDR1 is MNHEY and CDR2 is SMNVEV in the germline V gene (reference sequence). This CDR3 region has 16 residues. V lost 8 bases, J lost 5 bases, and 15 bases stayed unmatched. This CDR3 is CASRSLWAGGRDTQYF. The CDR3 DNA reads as TGTGCCAGCCGTTCGCTTTGGGCGGGGGGTAGAGATACGCAGTATTTT.

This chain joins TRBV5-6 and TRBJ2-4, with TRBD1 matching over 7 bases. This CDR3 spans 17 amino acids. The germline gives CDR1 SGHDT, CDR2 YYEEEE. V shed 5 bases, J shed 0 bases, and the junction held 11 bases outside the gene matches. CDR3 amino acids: CASSSWGQTLAKNIQYF. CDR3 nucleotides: TGTGCCAGCAGTTCGTGGGGACAGACCTTAGCCAAAAACATTCAGTACTTC.

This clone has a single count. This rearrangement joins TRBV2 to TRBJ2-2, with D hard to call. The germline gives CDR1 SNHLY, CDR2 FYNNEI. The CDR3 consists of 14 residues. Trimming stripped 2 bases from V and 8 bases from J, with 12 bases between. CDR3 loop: CASSEPVEVGELFF. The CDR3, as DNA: TGTGCCAGCAGTGAACCCGTCGAGGTGGGGGAGCTGTTTTTT.

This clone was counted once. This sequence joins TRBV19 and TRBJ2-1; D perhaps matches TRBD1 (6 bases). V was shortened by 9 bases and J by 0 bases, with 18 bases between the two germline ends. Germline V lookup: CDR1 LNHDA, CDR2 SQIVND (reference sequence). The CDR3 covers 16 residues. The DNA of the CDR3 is TGTGCCAGCCAAAACAGGGCCGAAAACTCCTACAATGAGCAGTTCTTC. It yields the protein CASQNRAENSYNEQFF.

For the CDR3, the DNA is TGTGCCAGCAGTTACCACTCCTATCAAGAGACCCAGTACTTC. Translation gives CASSYHSYQETQYF. The chain has TRBV6-2 or TRBV6-3 and TRBJ2-5; unclear D gene. This CDR3 region has 14 residues. V was pared by 2 bases and J by 2 bases, with 9 bases between. Germline V gene lookup returns CDR1 MNHEY and CDR2 SVGEGT.

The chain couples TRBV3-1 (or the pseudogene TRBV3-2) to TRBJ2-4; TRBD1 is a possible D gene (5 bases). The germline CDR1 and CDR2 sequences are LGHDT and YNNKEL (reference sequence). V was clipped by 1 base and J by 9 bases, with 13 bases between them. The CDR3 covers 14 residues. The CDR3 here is CASSQGLQGGIQYF. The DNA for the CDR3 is TGTGCCAGCAGCCAAGGGTTGCAGGGCGGCATTCAGTACTTC.

CDR3 in amino acids: CSGTSGSNEQFF. In nucleotides, the CDR3 is TGCAGCGGGACTAGCGGGAGCAATGAGCAGTTCTTC. The chain uses TRBV29-1 and TRBJ2-1; 13 nucleotides agree with TRBD2. Trimming removed 7 bases from V and 6 bases from J; junction bases left unmatched: 0. Germline CDR1 and CDR2: SQVTM and ANQGSEA. The CDR3 length is 12 residues.

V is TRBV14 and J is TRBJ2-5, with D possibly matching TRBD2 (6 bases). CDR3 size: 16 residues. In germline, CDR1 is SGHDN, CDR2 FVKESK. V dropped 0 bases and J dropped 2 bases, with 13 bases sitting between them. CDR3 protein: CASSQDPGLNQETQYF. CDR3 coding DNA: TGTGCCAGCAGCCAAGACCCTGGACTAAATCAAGAGACCCAGTACTTC.

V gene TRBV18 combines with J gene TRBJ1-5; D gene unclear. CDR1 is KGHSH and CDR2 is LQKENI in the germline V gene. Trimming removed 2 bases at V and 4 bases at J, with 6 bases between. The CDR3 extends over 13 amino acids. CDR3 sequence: CASSPDENQPQHF. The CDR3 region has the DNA TGTGCCAGCTCACCAGACGAAAATCAGCCCCAGCATTTT.

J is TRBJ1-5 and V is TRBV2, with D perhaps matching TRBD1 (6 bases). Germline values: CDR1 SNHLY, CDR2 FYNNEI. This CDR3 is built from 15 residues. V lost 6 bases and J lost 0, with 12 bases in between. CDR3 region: CASRRDINSNQPQHF. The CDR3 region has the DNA TGTGCCAGCAGACGGGACATCAATAGCAATCAGCCCCAGCATTTT.

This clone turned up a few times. The CDR3 sequence is CATSRDTGIYGYTF. The CDR3 DNA is TGTGCCACCAGCAGGGATACAGGGATCTATGGCTACACCTTC. The chain recombines TRBV15 with TRBJ1-2; tentatively, D is TRBD1 (6 bases). This CDR3 region has 14 residues. The V gene lost 3 bases and the J gene lost 4 bases, with 12 bases spanning the gap. Germline assignment: CDR1 LNHNV and CDR2 YYDKDF (reference sequence).

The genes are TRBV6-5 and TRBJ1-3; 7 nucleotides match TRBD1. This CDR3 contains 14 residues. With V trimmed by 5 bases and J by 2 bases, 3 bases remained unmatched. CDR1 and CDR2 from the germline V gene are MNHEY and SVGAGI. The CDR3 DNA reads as TGTGCCAGCAGTACAGGGGTAACTGGAAACACCATATATTTT. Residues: CASSTGVTGNTIYF.

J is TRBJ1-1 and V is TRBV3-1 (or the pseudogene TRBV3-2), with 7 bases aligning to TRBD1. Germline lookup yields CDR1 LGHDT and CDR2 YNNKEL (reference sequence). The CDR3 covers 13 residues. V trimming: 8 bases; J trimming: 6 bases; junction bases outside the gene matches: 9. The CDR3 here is CASCNTGVSEAFF. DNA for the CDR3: TGTGCCAGCTGTAATACAGGGGTATCTGAAGCTTTCTTT.

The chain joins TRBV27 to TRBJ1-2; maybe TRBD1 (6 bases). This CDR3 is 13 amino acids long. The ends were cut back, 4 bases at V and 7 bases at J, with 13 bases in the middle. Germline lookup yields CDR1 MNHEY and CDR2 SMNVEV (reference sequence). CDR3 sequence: CASSYNRDSGYTF. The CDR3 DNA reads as TGTGCCAGCAGTTACAACAGGGATAGTGGCTACACCTTC.

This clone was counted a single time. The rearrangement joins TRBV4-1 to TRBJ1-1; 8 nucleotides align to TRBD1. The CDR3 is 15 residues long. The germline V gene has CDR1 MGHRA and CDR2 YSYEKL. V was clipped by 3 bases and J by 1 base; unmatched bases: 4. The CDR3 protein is CASSHDGQGNTEAFF. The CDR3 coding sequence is TGCGCCAGCAGCCATGATGGACAGGGGAACACTGAAGCTTTCTTT.

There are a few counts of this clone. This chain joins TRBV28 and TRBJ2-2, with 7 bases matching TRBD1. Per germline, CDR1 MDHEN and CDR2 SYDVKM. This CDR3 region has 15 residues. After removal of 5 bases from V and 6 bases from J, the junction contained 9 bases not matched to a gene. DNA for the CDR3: TGTGCCAGCAGTACGGGACAGTGGGAAGCCGGGGAGCTGTTTTTT. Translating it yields CASSTGQWEAGELFF.

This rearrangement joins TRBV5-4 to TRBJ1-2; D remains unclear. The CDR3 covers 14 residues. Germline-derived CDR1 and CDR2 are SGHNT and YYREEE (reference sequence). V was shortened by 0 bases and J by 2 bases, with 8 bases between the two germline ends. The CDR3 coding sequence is TGTGCCAGCAGCTTGGTACAGCCCAACTATGGCTACACCTTC. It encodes CASSLVQPNYGYTF.

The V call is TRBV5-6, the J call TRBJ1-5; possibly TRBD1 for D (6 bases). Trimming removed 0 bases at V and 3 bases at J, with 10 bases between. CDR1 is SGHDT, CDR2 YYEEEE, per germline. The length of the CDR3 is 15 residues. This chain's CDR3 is CASSLGGGHNQPQHF. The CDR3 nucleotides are TGTGCCAGCAGCTTGGGCGGGGGACACAATCAGCCCCAGCATTTT.

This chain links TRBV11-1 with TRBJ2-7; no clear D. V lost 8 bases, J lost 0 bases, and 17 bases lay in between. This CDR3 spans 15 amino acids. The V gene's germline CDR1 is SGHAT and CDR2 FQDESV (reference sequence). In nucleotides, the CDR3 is TGTGCCAGCGGAATAGGCAGCCACTTCTCCTACGAGCAGTACTTC. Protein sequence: CASGIGSHFSYEQYF.

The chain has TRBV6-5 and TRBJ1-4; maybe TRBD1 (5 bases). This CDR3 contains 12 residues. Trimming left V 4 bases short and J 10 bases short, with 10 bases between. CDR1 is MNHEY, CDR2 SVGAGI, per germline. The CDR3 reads CASSLGRGKLFF. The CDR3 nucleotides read TGTGCCAGCAGTTTGGGACGGGGAAAACTGTTTTTT.

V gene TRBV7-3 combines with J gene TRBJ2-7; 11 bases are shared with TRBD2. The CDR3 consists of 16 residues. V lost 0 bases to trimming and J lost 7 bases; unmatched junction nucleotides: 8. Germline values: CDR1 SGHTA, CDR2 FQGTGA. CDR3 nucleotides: TGTGCCAGCAGCTTAACGAAAACTAGCGGGAGTTCTGAGCAGTACTTC. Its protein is CASSLTKTSGSSEQYF.